This entry features one TCR beta chain sequence. Antigen specificity is unknown. The source of the sample is a study of T cell clonotyping in hematopoietic cell transplantation. Blood collection times were about day -28 and days 30, 100, 180 posttransplant. General study points: After transplant, recipient diversity fell while pathologically expanded clonotypes grew through day 180.

TCRdb's copy holds only in-frame clones and misses some; the assay was immunoSEQ multiplex PCR. The table shows some 9,400 clones, with 75% to 80% occurring only once. Per the germline V gene, CDR1 is LNHDA and CDR2 is SQIVND (reference sequence). The J segment lost 1 base and the V segment lost 3 bases, leaving 7 bases of the junction unmatched. The CDR3 contains 16 residues. The TCR was taken from a male patient between 40 and 49 years old who had an allogeneic stem cell transplant from a related donor, so the T cells may come from the graft donor. Some clones in this sample may be carry-over from other donors' samples. The chain is built from TRBV19 and TRBJ2-3, with TRBD2 matching 7 bases. This material consisted of PBMCs, taken 180 days after allogeneic stem cell transplant. CDR3 coding DNA: TGTGCCAGTAGTATTCTCGGACTAGTTGGCACAGATACGCAGTATTTT. It yields the protein CASSILGLVGTDTQYF.